The clone carrying this TCR beta chain was seen a few times. Antigen unknown. A second about 6 to 11 cycle PCR used barcoded and J-beta primers. MiXCR, run by TCRdb on the 5' RACE reads, gives a single entry per CDR3 protein. This sample has over 600,000 distinct CDR3 sequences, with roughly two fifths found just once. The record originates from a study of blood T cells in healthy people across ages. Each donor gave ten milliliters of peripheral blood. Findings and limits, study-wide: Estimated diversity that came from one million T cells was considered an underestimate. Naive T cell percentage showed a strong correlation with the diversity of TCR beta.

Trimming took 4 bases from V and 7 from J; bases not matched to a gene: 11. Per the germline V gene, CDR1 is MNHEY and CDR2 is SVGEGT. The length of the CDR3 is 16 residues. The sequenced sample consisted of blood. The chain couples TRBV6-2 or TRBV6-3 to TRBJ2-7; TRBD2 matches at 12 bases. The source is a man aged 80 or over in good health. The DNA for the CDR3 is TGTGCCAGCAGTTCCGTGGTGACTAGCGGGAGTAGTGAGCAGTACTTC. Its translation: CASSSVVTSGSSEQYF.